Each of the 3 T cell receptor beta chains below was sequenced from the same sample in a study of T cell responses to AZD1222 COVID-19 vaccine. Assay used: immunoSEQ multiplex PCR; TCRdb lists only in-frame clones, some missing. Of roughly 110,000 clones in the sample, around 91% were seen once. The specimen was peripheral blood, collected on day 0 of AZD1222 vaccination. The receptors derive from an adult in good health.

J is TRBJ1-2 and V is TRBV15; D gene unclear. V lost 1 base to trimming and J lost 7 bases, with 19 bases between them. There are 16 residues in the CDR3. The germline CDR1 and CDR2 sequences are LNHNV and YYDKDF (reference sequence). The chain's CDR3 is CATSRVAGPAMGGYTF. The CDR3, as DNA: TGTGCCACCAGCAGAGTAGCGGGCCCCGCGATGGGTGGCTACACCTTC.

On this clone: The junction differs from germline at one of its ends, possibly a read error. The CDR3 protein is CASSLVGDKSPLHF. CDR3 coding DNA: TGTGCCAGCAGCTTGGTTGGGGATAAATCACCCCTCCACTTT. This sequence joins TRBV5-4 and TRBJ1-6; D is unclear. The CDR3 has 14 amino acids. From germline, CDR1 is SGHNT and CDR2 YYREEE (reference sequence).

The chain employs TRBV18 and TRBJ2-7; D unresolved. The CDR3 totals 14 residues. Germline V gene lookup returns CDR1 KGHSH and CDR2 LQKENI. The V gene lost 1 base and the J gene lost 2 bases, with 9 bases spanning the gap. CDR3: CASSPQGPTYEQYF. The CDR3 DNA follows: TGTGCCAGCTCACCACAGGGTCCCACCTACGAGCAGTACTTC.